The 8 T cell receptor beta chains below were found in one sample sequenced in a study of metastatic and nonmetastatic thyroid tumors. There were no patients who had received any treatment before thyroid surgery. TCRdb called clones again from the PCR reads with MiXCR. The sample shows roughly 58,000 clones, 4% to 5% of them seen only once. What was sequenced was blood. These receptors were taken from a female donor with papillary thyroid cancer or a benign thyroid nodule (not recorded which). Some clones in this sample may be carry-over from other donors' samples.

V is TRBV6-2 or TRBV6-3 and J is TRBJ1-2, with D maybe TRBD1 (5 bases). CDR3 length equals 14 residues. V lost 10 bases and J 2 bases, leaving 17 bases between the germline ends. Germline V gives CDR1 MNHEY, CDR2 SVGEGT. CDR3 protein: CATSAWGGNYGYTF. The CDR3 region has the DNA TGTGCCACTTCAGCCTGGGGGGGAAACTATGGCTACACCTTC.

This clone was found a few times. The chain uses TRBV6-4 and TRBJ1-6, with D perhaps matching TRBD1 (6 bases). The CDR3 totals 14 residues. Germline V gives CDR1 MRHNA, CDR2 SNTAGT. The V gene lost 5 bases and the J gene lost 11 bases, with 16 bases spanning the gap. The CDR3 region has the DNA TGTGCCAGCAGTCACAGGGTTGGGGCTGCACCCCTCCACTTT. Its translation: CASSHRVGAAPLHF.

This clone was seen repeatedly, ten times or more. CDR3 in amino acids: CASRQGASTEAFF. CDR3 DNA: TGTGCCAGCAGACAGGGGGCGAGCACTGAAGCTTTCTTT. This chain joins TRBV7-9 and TRBJ1-1, with 9 bases identical to TRBD1. V lost 6 bases and J lost 4; bases outside the gene matches: 3. CDR1 and CDR2 from the germline V gene are SEHNR and FQNEAQ (reference sequence). The CDR3 extends over 13 amino acids.

The sample holds a few counts of this clone. The gene calls are TRBV6-2 or TRBV6-3 and TRBJ1-3, with D possibly being TRBD1 (5 bases). CDR1 is MNHEY and CDR2 is SVGEGT in the germline V gene. This CDR3 has 14 residues. V shed 7 bases and J shed 3 bases, with 13 bases lying between them. The CDR3 sequence: CASKNRTIGNTIYF. The CDR3 DNA reads as TGTGCCAGCAAAAACAGGACGATTGGAAACACCATATATTTT.

This clone showed up many times. V and J are TRBV18 and TRBJ2-7; 8 bases are shared with TRBD2. CDR3 size: 14 residues. Germline V gives CDR1 KGHSH, CDR2 LQKENI. V lost 4 bases and J lost 5; bases outside the gene matches: 7. The CDR3 loop reads CASSLDGGVDEQYF. The CDR3 DNA follows: TGTGCCAGCTCACTCGACGGGGGGGTGGACGAGCAGTACTTC.

The V gene is TRBV6-7, the J gene TRBJ2-2; the D gene is possibly TRBD2 (6 bases). TRBV6-7 is annotated as an ORF whose role is uncertain. The V and J ends lost 2 bases and 6 bases respectively, with 19 bases between them. The CDR3 loop spans 17 amino acids. The CDR3 loop is CASSYPVGPGGAGELFF. The CDR3 DNA reads TGTGCCAGCAGTTACCCAGTTGGGCCCGGGGGTGCCGGGGAGCTGTTTTTT.

This clone showed up many times. The chain joins TRBV3-1 to TRBJ2-1; D may be TRBD2 (5 bases). Per germline, CDR1 LGHDT and CDR2 YNNKEL (reference sequence). Trimming stripped 3 bases from V and 7 bases from J, with 16 bases between. This CDR3 is built from 15 residues. This chain's CDR3 is CASSHGVTGRNEQFF. CDR3 coding DNA: TGTGCCAGCAGCCACGGGGTAACGGGTCGGAATGAGCAGTTCTTC.

The table lists this clone with many counts. J is TRBJ1-5 and V is TRBV2, with D maybe TRBD1 (5 bases). The germline gives CDR1 SNHLY, CDR2 FYNNEI. V lost 6 bases, J lost 0 bases, and 6 bases lay in between. CDR3 length: 13 amino acids. The CDR3 DNA reads as TGTGCCAGCAGCCAGGGTAGCAATCAGCCCCAGCATTTT. Amino acid sequence: CASSQGSNQPQHF.